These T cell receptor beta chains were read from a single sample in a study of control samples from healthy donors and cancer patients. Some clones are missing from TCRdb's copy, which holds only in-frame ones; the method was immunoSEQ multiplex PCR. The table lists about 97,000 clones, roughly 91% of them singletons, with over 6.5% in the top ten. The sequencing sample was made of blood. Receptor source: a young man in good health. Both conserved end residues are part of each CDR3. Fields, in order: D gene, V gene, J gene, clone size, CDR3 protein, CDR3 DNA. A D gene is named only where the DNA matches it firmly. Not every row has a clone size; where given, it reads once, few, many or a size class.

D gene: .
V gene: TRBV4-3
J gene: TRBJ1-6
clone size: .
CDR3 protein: CASSQDFLGFLTNSYNSPLHF
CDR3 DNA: TGCGCCAGCAGCCAAGATTTCTTAGGTTTCCTAACTAATTCCTATAATTCACCCCTCCACTTT

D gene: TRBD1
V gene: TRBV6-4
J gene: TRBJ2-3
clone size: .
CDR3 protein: CASSGGTGGTDTQYF
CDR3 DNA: TGTGCCAGCAGTGGGGGGACAGGGGGCACAGATACGCAGTATTTT

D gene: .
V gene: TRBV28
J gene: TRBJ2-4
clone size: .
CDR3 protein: CASSLSENIQYF
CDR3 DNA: TGTGCCAGCAGTTTATCAGAAAACATTCAGTACTTC

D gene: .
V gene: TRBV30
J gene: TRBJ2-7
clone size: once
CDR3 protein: CAFGQDSYEQYF
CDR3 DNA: TGTGCCTTCGGGCAGGACTCCTACGAGCAGTACTTC

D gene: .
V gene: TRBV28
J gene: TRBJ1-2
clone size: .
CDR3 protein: CASTEKGLRGYTF
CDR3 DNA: TGTGCCAGCACCGAAAAAGGGTTACGGGGCTACACCTTC

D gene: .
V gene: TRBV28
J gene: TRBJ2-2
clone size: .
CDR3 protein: CASSFWELGANTGELFF
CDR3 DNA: TGTGCCAGCAGTTTTTGGGAACTAGGCGCGAACACCGGGGAGCTGTTTTTT

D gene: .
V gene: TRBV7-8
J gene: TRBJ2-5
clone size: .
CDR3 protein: CASSHGRALKETQYF
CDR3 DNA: TGTGCCAGCAGCCATGGCCGGGCCCTAAAAGAGACCCAGTACTTC

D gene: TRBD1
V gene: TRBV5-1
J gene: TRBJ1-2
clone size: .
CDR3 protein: CASSLVGQGSNYGYTF
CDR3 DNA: TGCGCCAGCAGCTTGGTGGGACAGGGGTCTAACTATGGCTACACCTTC

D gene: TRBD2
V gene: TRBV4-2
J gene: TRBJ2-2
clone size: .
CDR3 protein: CASSQDQASGRGKAGELFF
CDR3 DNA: TGTGCCAGCAGCCAAGATCAGGCTAGCGGGAGGGGAAAGGCCGGGGAGCTGTTTTTT

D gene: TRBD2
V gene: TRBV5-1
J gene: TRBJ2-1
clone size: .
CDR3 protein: CASSPTSGIGNEQFF
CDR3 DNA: TGCGCCAGCAGCCCGACTAGCGGGATAGGCAATGAGCAGTTCTTC

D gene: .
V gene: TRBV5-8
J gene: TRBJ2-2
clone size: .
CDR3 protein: CASSPQETGELFF
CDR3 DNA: TGTGCCAGCAGCCCACAGGAAACCGGGGAGCTGTTTTTT

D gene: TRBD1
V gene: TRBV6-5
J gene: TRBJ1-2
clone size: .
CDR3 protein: CASSRDSGISGYTF
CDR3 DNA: TGTGCCAGCAGTCGGGACAGCGGAATTAGTGGCTACACCTTC

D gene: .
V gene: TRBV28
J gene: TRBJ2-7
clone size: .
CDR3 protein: CASSLYSYEQYF
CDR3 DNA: TGTGCCAGCAGTTTATACTCCTACGAGCAGTACTTC

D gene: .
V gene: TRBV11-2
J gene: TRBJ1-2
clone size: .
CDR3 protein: CASSLERGSYGYTF
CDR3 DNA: TGTGCCAGCAGCTTAGAGAGGGGCTCCTATGGCTACACCTTC

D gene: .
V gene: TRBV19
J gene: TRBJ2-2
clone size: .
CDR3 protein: CASQMDRNTGELFF
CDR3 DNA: TGTGCCAGTCAGATGGACAGAAACACCGGGGAGCTGTTTTTT

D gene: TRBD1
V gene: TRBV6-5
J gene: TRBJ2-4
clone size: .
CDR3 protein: CASSTQGAKNIQYF
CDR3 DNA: TGTGCCAGCAGTACACAGGGGGCCAAAAACATTCAGTACTTC

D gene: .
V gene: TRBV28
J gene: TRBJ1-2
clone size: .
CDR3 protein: CASKEGPGYGYTF
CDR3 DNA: TGTGCCAGCAAAGAGGGGCCTGGCTATGGCTACACCTTC

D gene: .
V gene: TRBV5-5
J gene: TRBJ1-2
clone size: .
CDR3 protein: CASSNSGDRMATRPNYGYTF
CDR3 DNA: TGTGCCAGCAGCAATTCAGGGGATAGGATGGCAACCCGCCCTAACTATGGCTACACCTTC

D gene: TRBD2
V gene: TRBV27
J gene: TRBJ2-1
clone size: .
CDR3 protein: CASSDSGSYNEQFF
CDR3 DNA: TGTGCCAGCAGTGATAGCGGGAGTTACAATGAGCAGTTCTTC

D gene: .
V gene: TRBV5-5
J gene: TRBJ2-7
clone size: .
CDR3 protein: CASRQYDGGNYEQYF
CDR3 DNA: TGTGCCAGCAGACAATACGATGGGGGGAACTACGAGCAGTACTTC

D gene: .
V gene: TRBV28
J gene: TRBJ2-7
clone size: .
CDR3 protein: CASSICVTGSSYEQYF
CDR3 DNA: TGTGCCAGCAGTATTTGTGTGACGGGGAGCTCCTACGAGCAGTACTTC

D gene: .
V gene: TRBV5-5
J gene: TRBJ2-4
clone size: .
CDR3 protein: CASSRELAKNIQYF
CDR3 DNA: TGTGCCAGCAGCCGAGAGCTAGCCAAAAACATTCAGTACTTC

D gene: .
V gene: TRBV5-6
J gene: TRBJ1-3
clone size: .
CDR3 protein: CASSLGGLGNTIYF
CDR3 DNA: TGTGCCAGCAGTTTGGGAGGTCTCGGAAACACCATATATTTT

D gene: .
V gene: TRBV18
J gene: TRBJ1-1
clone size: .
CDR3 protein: CASSPGLGNTEAFF
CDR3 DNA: TGTGCCAGCTCACCGGGCCTAGGGAACACTGAAGCTTTCTTT

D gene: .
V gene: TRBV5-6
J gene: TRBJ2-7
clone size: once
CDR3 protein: CASSHANVYEQYF
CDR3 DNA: TGTGCCAGCAGCCACGCGAACGTATACGAGCAGTACTTC

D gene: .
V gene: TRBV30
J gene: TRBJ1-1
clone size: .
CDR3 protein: CAWSVPGARTEAFF
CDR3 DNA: TGTGCCTGGAGTGTACCCGGGGCGCGAACTGAAGCTTTCTTT